Below are 27 T cell receptor beta chains sequenced from a single sample in a study of T cell responses to AZD1222 COVID-19 vaccine. Sequenced by immunoSEQ multiplex PCR; TCRdb stores in-frame clones only, minus some. The sample yields roughly 100,000 clones, roughly nine tenths seen once. The input for sequencing was peripheral blood, taken 28 days after the second AZD1222 dose. These receptors were obtained from an adult who received the AZD1222 COVID-19 vaccine.

V usage is TRBV5-4 and J usage is TRBJ1-3; 10 nucleotides align to TRBD1. The germline CDR1 and CDR2 sequences are SGHNT and YYREEE (reference sequence). The CDR3 sequence is 15 residues long. V was clipped by 4 bases and J by 3 bases; unmatched bases: 4. The CDR3 DNA follows: TGTGCCAGCAGCCAGACAGGGGGCTATGGAAACACCATATATTTT. It translates to CASSQTGGYGNTIYF.

The chain couples TRBV24-1 to TRBJ2-5; D not resolved. CDR3 size: 14 residues. Germline CDR1 is KGHDR and CDR2 is SFDVKD. V was clipped by 3 bases and J by 4 bases, with 11 bases between them. The DNA of the CDR3 is TGTGCCACCAGTGATCCCCGACGAGTAGAGACCCAGTACTTC. As protein: CATSDPRRVETQYF.

The chain combines TRBV12-3 or TRBV12-4 with TRBJ2-7; D not resolved. The V and J ends lost 3 bases and 7 bases respectively, with 10 bases between them. CDR3 length: 12 amino acids. The CDR3 loop reads CASSFSVGEQYF. The DNA of the CDR3 is TGTGCCAGCAGTTTCAGTGTCGGAGAGCAGTACTTC.

The chain carries TRBV7-3 and TRBJ2-3, with D possibly TRBD2 on 5 matching bases. Trimming removed 4 bases at V and 0 bases at J, with 11 bases between. This CDR3 has 15 residues. CDR1 is SGHTA, CDR2 FQGTGA, per germline. Written as DNA, the CDR3 is TGTGCCAGCAGCTCCGGAGGACCTAGCACAGATACGCAGTATTTT. Protein sequence: CASSSGGPSTDTQYF.

The CDR3 nucleotides read TGTGCCAGCAGTGACGGGACAGGGGGTCCCGGGGAGCTGTTTTTT. Its translation is CASSDGTGGPGELFF. The V and J genes are TRBV6-1 and TRBJ2-2; 11 bases are a match to TRBD1. The germline CDR1 and CDR2 sequences are MNHNS and SASEGT. The CDR3 sequence is 15 residues long. Unmatched junction bases numbered 3, after V lost 3 bases and J lost 6 bases.

Note on this clone: This CDR3 is also generated by other DNA sequences in the sample. The genes are TRBV5-1 and TRBJ2-3; 12 bases match TRBD2. Looked up from germline, CDR1 is SGHRS and CDR2 is YFSETQ. With 0 bases clipped from V and 1 base from J, the junction kept 3 bases outside the gene matches. The CDR3 loop spans 17 amino acids. CDR3 sequence reads: CASSLGLAGAGTDTQYF. The CDR3 DNA sequence: TGCGCCAGCAGCTTGGGACTAGCGGGAGCTGGCACAGATACGCAGTATTTT.

The chain carries TRBV28 and TRBJ1-3; D gene uncertain. This CDR3 is 12 amino acids long. V shed 7 bases and J shed 2 bases, with 6 bases lying between them. CDR1 and CDR2 from the germline V gene are MDHEN and SYDVKM. The CDR3 sequence is CASTATGNTIYF. The CDR3 DNA is TGTGCCAGCACTGCAACTGGAAACACCATATATTTT.

A single count supports this clone. The rearrangement uses TRBV30 and TRBJ2-4, with D perhaps TRBD1 or TRBD2 (7 bases each). V was trimmed by 7 bases and J by 0 bases, leaving 13 bases between them. CDR3 size: 14 residues. CDR1 GTSNPN and CDR2 SVGIG come from the germline V gene (reference sequence). Written as DNA, the CDR3 is TGTGCCTCCAGGGGGGGATTAGCCAAAAACATTCAGTACTTC. Protein product: CASRGGLAKNIQYF.

A single count supports this clone. This chain links TRBV10-2 with TRBJ2-7; D is possibly TRBD2 (5 bases). The V and J ends lost 4 bases and 5 bases respectively, with 15 bases between them. Germline V gene sequence: CDR1 WSHSY, CDR2 SAAADI. The length of the CDR3 is 14 residues. The CDR3 reads CASSVLRAENEQYF. CDR3 coding DNA: TGCGCCAGCAGTGTCCTCCGAGCGGAGAACGAGCAGTACTTC.

This chain joins TRBV5-1 and TRBJ2-5; perhaps TRBD2 as D (6 bases). Germline V gene data show CDR1 as SGHRS and CDR2 as YFSETQ. The CDR3 sequence is 14 residues long. The V end lost 2 bases, the J end lost 4 bases, and 12 bases lay between the germline ends. The CDR3 spells CASSFAGTPETQYF. The CDR3 nucleotides are TGCGCCAGCAGCTTTGCCGGGACTCCAGAGACCCAGTACTTC.

The chain uses TRBV18 and TRBJ2-3, with D perhaps matching TRBD1 or TRBD2 (5 bases each). This CDR3 spans 16 amino acids. V was pared by 3 bases and J by 2 bases, with 15 bases between. Germline V gene lookup returns CDR1 KGHSH and CDR2 LQKENI. CDR3 coding DNA: TGTGCCAGCTCACCTAACCGAGGGGCCTACACAGATACGCAGTATTTT. Its translation: CASSPNRGAYTDTQYF.

The rearrangement links TRBV28 to TRBJ2-7, with D possibly TRBD2 on 6 matching bases. The CDR3 totals 14 residues. Per germline, CDR1 MDHEN and CDR2 SYDVKM. The ends were cut back, 1 base at V and 7 bases at J, with 14 bases in the middle. This CDR3 reads CASSLLLAPWEQYF. Written as DNA, the CDR3 is TGTGCCAGCAGTTTATTGCTAGCGCCCTGGGAGCAGTACTTC.

V is TRBV15 and J is TRBJ2-7; 9 positions match TRBD2. Per germline, CDR1 LNHNV and CDR2 YYDKDF (reference sequence). The ends lost 2 bases at V and 4 bases at J; junction bases unmatched: 9. The CDR3 length is 16 residues. The CDR3 DNA reads TGTGCCACCAGCAGAACCGAGACTAGCGGACTATACGAGCAGTACTTC. Residues: CATSRTETSGLYEQYF.

The gene calls are TRBV3-1 (or the pseudogene TRBV3-2) and TRBJ2-1, with 8 bases identical to TRBD1. With V trimmed by 4 bases and J by 3 bases, 5 bases remained unmatched. The CDR3 totals 15 residues. Germline CDR1 is LGHDT and CDR2 is YNNKEL (reference sequence). In DNA, the CDR3 is TGTGCCAGCAGCCCCCTACAGGGGGTCTACAATGAGCAGTTCTTC. It specifies CASSPLQGVYNEQFF.

V gene TRBV18 combines with J gene TRBJ1-5; unclear D gene. There are 16 residues in the CDR3. V gave up 0 bases and J gave up 4 bases, with 13 bases separating them. The V gene's germline CDR1 is KGHSH and CDR2 LQKENI. CDR3: CASSPPGQYSNQPQHF. CDR3 DNA: TGTGCCAGCTCACCACCGGGCCAGTATTCGAATCAGCCCCAGCATTTT. Variable domain in full (rest from reference TRBV18 and TRBJ1-5): NAGVMQNPRHLVRRRGQEARLRCSPMKGHSHVYWYRQLPEEGLKFMVYLQKENIIDESGMPKERFSAEFPKEGPSILRIQQVVRGDSAAYFCASSPPGQYSNQPQHFGDGTRLSIL.

The chain has TRBV27 and TRBJ1-1, with a tentative D call TRBD1 (5 bases). Germline-derived CDR1 and CDR2 are MNHEY and SMNVEV (reference sequence). Trimming shortened V by 4 bases and J by 6 bases, and 15 bases separated the two germline ends. The CDR3 is 14 residues long. CDR3 DNA: TGTGCCAGCAGTTCTCCCGGGGGGAGCCCTGAAGCTTTCTTT. Translated, it gives CASSSPGGSPEAFF.

The rearrangement joins TRBV28 to TRBJ1-2; 12 bases are shared with TRBD1. This CDR3 region has 13 residues. Germline CDR1 reads MDHEN; CDR2 reads SYDVKM. V shed 11 bases and J 5 bases; nucleotides not matched to a gene: 6. CDR3 protein: CAHRDRGQYGYTF. The CDR3 region has the DNA TGTGCCCACCGGGACAGGGGGCAGTATGGCTACACCTTC.

This rearrangement joins TRBV15 to TRBJ1-1; D gene uncertain. Trimming left V 8 bases short and J 5 bases short, with 18 bases between. The CDR3 length is 14 residues. The germline CDR1 and CDR2 sequences are LNHNV and YYDKDF (reference sequence). Written as DNA, the CDR3 is TGTGCCACCTCGGCAGGCCGACGAGGGACTGAAGCTTTCTTT. It translates to CATSAGRRGTEAFF.

The chain employs TRBV18 and TRBJ2-1; D is uncertain. The CDR3 spans 16 residues. Looked up from germline, CDR1 is KGHSH and CDR2 is LQKENI. The V and J ends lost 6 bases and 6 bases respectively, with 21 bases between them. The CDR3: CASSLLSVPRRNEQFF. The DNA for the CDR3 is TGTGCCAGCTCCCTTTTAAGCGTCCCCAGGCGCAATGAGCAGTTCTTC.

CDR3 amino acids: CASSLRERQGAVAFF. In DNA, the CDR3 is TGTGCCAGCAGTCTCAGGGAGAGACAGGGGGCAGTCGCTTTCTTT. This chain links TRBV28 with TRBJ1-1, with 10 bases aligning to TRBD1. This CDR3 comprises 15 residues. Trimming at V came to 5 bases and at J to 11 bases, leaving 14 bases not matched to a gene. Germline V lookup: CDR1 MDHEN, CDR2 SYDVKM. The entire variable domain, with the rest obtained from reference TRBV28 and TRBJ1-1, is as follows: DVKVTQSSRYLVKRTGEKVFLECVQDMDHENMFWYRQDPGLGLRLIYFSYDVKMKEKGDIPEGYSVSREKKERFSLILESASTNQTSMYLCASSLRERQGAVAFFGQGTRLTVV.

The chain is built from TRBV28 and TRBJ1-2; tentative D call: TRBD1 (5 bases). V was clipped by 10 bases and J by 4 bases, with 16 bases between them. This CDR3 is built from 13 residues. Germline V CDR1 and CDR2: MDHEN, SYDVKM. CDR3: CAISVWGVYGYTF. DNA for the CDR3: TGTGCCATCAGCGTTTGGGGGGTCTATGGCTACACCTTC.

Worth noting for this clone: At one boundary the junction diverges from the germline segment, which might be a read error. The chain uses TRBV7-2 and TRBJ2-3; D uncertain. Germline V lookup: CDR1 SGHTA, CDR2 FQGNSA. The CDR3 covers 12 residues. Here the CDR3 reads CASSFFADTQYF. CDR3 bases: TGTGCCAGTAGCTTTTTCGCAGATACGCAGTATTTT.

This clone was seen only a few times. The chain is built from TRBV23-1 and TRBJ1-5; the D is unclear. TRBV23-1 is annotated as an ORF whose role is uncertain. Trimming removed 8 bases from V and 4 bases from J, with 3 bases in between. This CDR3 has 10 amino acids. Here the CDR3 DNA reads TGCGCCAGCCCAAATCAGCCCCAGCATTTT. It codes for CASPNQPQHF.

The chain uses TRBV7-9 and TRBJ2-4; no definite D call. CDR3 length: 16 amino acids. V lost 3 bases and J lost 1, with 13 bases in between. Germline values: CDR1 SEHNR, CDR2 FQNEAQ (reference sequence). CDR3 region: CASSFRDDGAKNIQYF. CDR3 in DNA: TGTGCCAGCAGCTTTAGGGATGATGGTGCCAAAAACATTCAGTACTTC.

The chain employs TRBV21-1 and TRBJ1-5; the D segment call TRBD1 is taken from the table without a DNA check. TRBV21-1 is classified as a pseudogene. The CDR3 sequence is 15 residues long. CDR3 coding DNA: TGTGCCAGCAGCAGGTCACAGGGAGCCCGGAGGCCCCAGCATTTT. Its protein product is CASSRSQGARRPQHF.

The chain has TRBV3-1 (or the pseudogene TRBV3-2) and TRBJ2-1, with D tentatively TRBD1 or TRBD2 (5 bases each). The CDR3 length is 17 residues. Germline assignment: CDR1 LGHDT and CDR2 YNNKEL (reference sequence). V was pared by 5 bases and J by 7 bases, with 24 bases between. The CDR3 DNA reads TGTGCCAGCAGCTCCCTTCAGGGCCGGGGACCGGGGAATGAGCAGTTCTTC. As protein: CASSSLQGRGPGNEQFF.

The chain employs TRBV19 and TRBJ2-7; a possible D gene is TRBD2 (5 bases). This CDR3 region has 15 residues. In germline, CDR1 is LNHDA, CDR2 SQIVND (reference sequence). V was shortened by 3 bases and J by 1 base, with 13 bases between the two germline ends. CDR3 nucleotides: TGTGCCAGTAGTATCGATGTGGGAGTGTCCTACGAGCAGTACTTC. Translating gives CASSIDVGVSYEQYF.